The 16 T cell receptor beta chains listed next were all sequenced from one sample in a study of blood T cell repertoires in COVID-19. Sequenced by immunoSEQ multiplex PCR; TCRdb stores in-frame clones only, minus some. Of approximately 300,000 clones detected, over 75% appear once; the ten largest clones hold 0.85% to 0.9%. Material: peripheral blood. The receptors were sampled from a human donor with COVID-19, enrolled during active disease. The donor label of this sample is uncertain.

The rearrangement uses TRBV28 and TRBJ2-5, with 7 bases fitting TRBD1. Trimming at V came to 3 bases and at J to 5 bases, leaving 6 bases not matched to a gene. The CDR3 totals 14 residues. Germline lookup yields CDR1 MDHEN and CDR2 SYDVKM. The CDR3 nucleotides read TGTGCCAGCAGTTTGGAAAGGGGGCGGGAGACCCAGTACTTC. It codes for CASSLERGRETQYF.

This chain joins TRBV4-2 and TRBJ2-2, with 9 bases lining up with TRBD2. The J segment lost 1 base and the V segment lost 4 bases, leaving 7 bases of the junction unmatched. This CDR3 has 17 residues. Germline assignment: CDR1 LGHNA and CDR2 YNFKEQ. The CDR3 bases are TGTGCCAGCAGCCTGTCCTATAGCGGGGGGAACACCGGGGAGCTGTTTTTT. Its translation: CASSLSYSGGNTGELFF.

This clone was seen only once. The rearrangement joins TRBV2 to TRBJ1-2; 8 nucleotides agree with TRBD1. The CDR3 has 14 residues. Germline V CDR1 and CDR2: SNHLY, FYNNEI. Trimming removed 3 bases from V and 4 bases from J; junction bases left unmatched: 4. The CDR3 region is CASSDGTGPYGYTF. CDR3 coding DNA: TGTGCCAGCAGTGATGGGACAGGCCCCTATGGCTACACCTTC.

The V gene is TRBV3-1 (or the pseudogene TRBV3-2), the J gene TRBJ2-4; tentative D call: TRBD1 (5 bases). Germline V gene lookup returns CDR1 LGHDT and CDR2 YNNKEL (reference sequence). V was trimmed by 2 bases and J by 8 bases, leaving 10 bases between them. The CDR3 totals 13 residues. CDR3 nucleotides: TGTGCCAGCAGCCAAAAGGGGCGAGACATTCAGTACTTC. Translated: CASSQKGRDIQYF.

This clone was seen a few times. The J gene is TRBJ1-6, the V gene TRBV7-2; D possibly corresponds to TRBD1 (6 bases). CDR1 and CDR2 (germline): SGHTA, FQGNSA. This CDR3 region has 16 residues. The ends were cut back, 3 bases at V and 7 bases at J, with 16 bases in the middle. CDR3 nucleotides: TGTGCCAGCAGCTTGACGGGGGGCGCTGGAAATTCACCCCTCCACTTT. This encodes CASSLTGGAGNSPLHF.

The CDR3 protein is CAWSVLGTRDQPQHF. The CDR3 nucleotides read TGTGCCTGGAGTGTACTCGGGACAAGAGATCAGCCCCAGCATTTT. The V call is TRBV30, the J call TRBJ1-5, with D possibly matching TRBD1 (6 bases). CDR1 is GTSNPN, CDR2 SVGIG, per germline (reference sequence). The CDR3 sequence is 15 residues long. The V end lost 0 bases, the J end lost 5 bases, and 14 bases lay between the germline ends.

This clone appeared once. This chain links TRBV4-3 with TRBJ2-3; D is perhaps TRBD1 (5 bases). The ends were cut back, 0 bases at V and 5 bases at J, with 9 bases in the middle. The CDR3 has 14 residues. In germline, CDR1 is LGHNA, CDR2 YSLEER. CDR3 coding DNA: TGCGCCAGCAGCCAAGAGGGGCGACTAGATACGCAGTATTTT. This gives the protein CASSQEGRLDTQYF.

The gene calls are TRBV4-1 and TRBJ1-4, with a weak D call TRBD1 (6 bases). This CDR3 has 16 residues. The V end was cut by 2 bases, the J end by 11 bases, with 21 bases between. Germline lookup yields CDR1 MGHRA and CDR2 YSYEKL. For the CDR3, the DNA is TGCGCCAGCAGCCAACTGGGGGCCTCACCCCCTGGGAAACTGTTTTTT. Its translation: CASSQLGASPPGKLFF.

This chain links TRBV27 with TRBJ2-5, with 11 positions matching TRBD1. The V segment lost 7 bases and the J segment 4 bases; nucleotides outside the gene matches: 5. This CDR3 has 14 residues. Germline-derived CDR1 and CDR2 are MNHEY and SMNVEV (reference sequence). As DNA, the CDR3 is TGTGCCAGCAAAACCGGGACAGGGGGAGAGACCCAGTACTTC. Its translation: CASKTGTGGETQYF.

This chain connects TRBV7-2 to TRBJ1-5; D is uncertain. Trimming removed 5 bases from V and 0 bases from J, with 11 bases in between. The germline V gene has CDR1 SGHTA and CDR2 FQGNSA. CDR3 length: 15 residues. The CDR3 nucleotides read TGTGCCAGCAGCCCTGCGGGTTATAGCAATCAGCCCCAGCATTTT. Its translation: CASSPAGYSNQPQHF.

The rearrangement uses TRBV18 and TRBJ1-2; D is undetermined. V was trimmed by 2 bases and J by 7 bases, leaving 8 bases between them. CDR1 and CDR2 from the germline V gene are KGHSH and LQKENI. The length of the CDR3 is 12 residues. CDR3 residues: CASSPSSGGYTF. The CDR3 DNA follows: TGTGCCAGCTCACCATCATCGGGTGGCTACACCTTC. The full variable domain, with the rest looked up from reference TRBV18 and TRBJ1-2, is NAGVMQNPRHLVRRRGQEARLRCSPMKGHSHVYWYRQLPEEGLKFMVYLQKENIIDESGMPKERFSAEFPKEGPSILRIQQVVRGDSAAYFCASSPSSGGYTFGSGTRLTVV.

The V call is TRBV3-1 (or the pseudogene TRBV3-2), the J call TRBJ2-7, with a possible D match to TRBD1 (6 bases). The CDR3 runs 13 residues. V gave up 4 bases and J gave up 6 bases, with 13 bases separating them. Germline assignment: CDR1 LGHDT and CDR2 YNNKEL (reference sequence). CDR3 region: CASSPQGKGEQYF. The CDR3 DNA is TGTGCCAGCAGCCCACAGGGAAAGGGCGAGCAGTACTTC.

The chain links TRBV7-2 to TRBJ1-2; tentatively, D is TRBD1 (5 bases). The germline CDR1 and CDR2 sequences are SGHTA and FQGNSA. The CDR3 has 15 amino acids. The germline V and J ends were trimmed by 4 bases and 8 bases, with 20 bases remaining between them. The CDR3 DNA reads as TGTGCCAGCAGCTCACCCCGGCGCGGGACCGGGGGCTACACCTTC. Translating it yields CASSSPRRGTGGYTF. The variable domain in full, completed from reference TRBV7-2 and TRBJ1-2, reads GAGVSQSPSNKVTEKGKDVELRCDPISGHTALYWYRQSLGQGLEFLIYFQGNSAPDKSGLPSDRFSAERTGGSVSTLTIQRTQQEDSAVYLCASSSPRRGTGGYTFGSGTRLTVV.

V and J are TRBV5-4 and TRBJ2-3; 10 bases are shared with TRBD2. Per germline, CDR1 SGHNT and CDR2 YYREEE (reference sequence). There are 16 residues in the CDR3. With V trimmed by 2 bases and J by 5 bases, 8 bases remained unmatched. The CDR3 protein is CASSLQLAGAKDTQYF. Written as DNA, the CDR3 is TGTGCCAGCAGCTTACAGCTAGCGGGAGCTAAAGATACGCAGTATTTT.

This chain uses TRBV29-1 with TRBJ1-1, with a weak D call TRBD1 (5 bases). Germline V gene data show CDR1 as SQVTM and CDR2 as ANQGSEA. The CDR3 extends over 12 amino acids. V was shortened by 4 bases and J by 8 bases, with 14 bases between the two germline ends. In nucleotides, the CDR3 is TGCAGCGTTGGTCATACAGGAGTGGAAGCTTTCTTT. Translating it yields CSVGHTGVEAFF.

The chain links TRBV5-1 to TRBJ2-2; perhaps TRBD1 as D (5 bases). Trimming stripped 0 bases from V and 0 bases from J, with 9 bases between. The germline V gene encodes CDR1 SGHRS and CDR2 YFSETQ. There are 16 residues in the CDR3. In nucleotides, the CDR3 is TGCGCCAGCAGCTTGGAGGGGCAGCCGAACACCGGGGAGCTGTTTTTT. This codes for CASSLEGQPNTGELFF.